This T cell receptor (beta chain) was retrieved from a study of blood T cell repertoires in COVID-19. Sequencing was performed with immunoSEQ multiplex PCR; in TCRdb, only in-frame clones are kept and a portion is missing. The sample shows roughly 130,000 clones, approximately 88% of them seen only once. The CDR3 has 17 amino acids. CDR1 and CDR2 (germline): SGDLS, YYNGEE. J gave up 2 bases and V 3 bases, and 6 bases lay outside the gene matches. Source material: peripheral blood. The gene calls are TRBV9 and TRBJ2-3, with 13 bases identical to TRBD2. The sequence came from a man aged 55 to 70 with active or convalescent COVID-19. CDR3: CASSASGTSGITDTQYF. The CDR3 DNA reads TGTGCCAGCAGCGCATCCGGGACTAGCGGGATCACAGATACGCAGTATTTT.